Below, 19 T cell receptor beta chains from the same sample are listed, as sequenced in a study of cytomegalovirus exposure and HLA in healthy donors. Vbeta (60) and Jbeta (13) primers were used in the PCR. Sequencing used immunoSEQ multiplex PCR; TCRdb keeps in-frame clones, though not all of them. The data contain 90,000 to 140,000 clones, around four fifths of them seen just once; the ten biggest clones take up around 8.6%. The sequenced sample consisted of PBMCs. All receptors come from a woman in her thirties or forties in good health and CMV-seropositive.

Points on this clone: At one boundary the junction diverges from the germline segment, which might be a read error. V usage is TRBV7-9 and J usage is TRBJ2-2; 8 bases line up with TRBD2. Germline V gene sequence: CDR1 SEHNR, CDR2 FQNEAQ (reference sequence). This CDR3 is 16 amino acids long. CDR3 in DNA: TGTTCCAGCAGCTTCCTGGCGGGGGGCCGCACCGGGGAGCTGTTTTTT. Protein product: CSSSFLAGGRTGELFF. The full variable domain, its missing parts supplied by reference TRBV7-9 and TRBJ2-2, is DTGVSQNPRHKITKRGQNVTFRCDPISEHNRLYWYRQTLGQGPEFLTYFQNEAQLEKSRLLSDRFSAERPKGSFSTLEIQRTEQGDSAMYLCSSSFLAGGRTGELFFGEGSRLTVL.

The chain has TRBV11-2 and TRBJ2-7; maybe TRBD1 (6 bases). Trimming removed 3 bases at V and 3 bases at J, with 12 bases between. Germline V gene sequence: CDR1 SGHAT, CDR2 FQNNGV. This CDR3 has 14 residues. The CDR3 spells CASSLHRAIYEQYF. CDR3 DNA: TGTGCCAGCAGCTTGCACAGGGCCATCTACGAGCAGTACTTC.

A word on this clone: An end of the junction differs from the germline gene, which may be a read error. The chain combines TRBV5-1 with TRBJ2-3; 9 bases are a match to TRBD2. In germline, CDR1 is SGHRS, CDR2 YFSETQ. This CDR3 spans 16 amino acids. CDR3 DNA: TGCGCCAGCAGCTCGGGGGTAGCGGGAGTTAGGGGATTTTCGGATTTT. The encoded protein is CASSSGVAGVRGFSDF.

The V call is TRBV7-6, the J call TRBJ2-1; 13 bases map to TRBD2. This CDR3 is 15 amino acids long. The germline CDR1 and CDR2 sequences are SGHVS and FNYEAQ. Trimming at V came to 5 bases and at J to 4 bases, leaving 2 bases not matched to a gene. The CDR3 sequence: CASSKGLAGYNEQFF. The CDR3 region has the DNA TGTGCCAGCAGCAAGGGACTAGCGGGGTACAATGAGCAGTTCTTC.

This clone was picked up one time. The chain recombines TRBV30 with TRBJ2-3; 8 bases map to TRBD2. The J segment lost 6 bases and the V segment lost 1 base, leaving 9 bases of the junction unmatched. CDR3 length: 15 amino acids. Germline CDR1 reads GTSNPN; CDR2 reads SVGIG (reference sequence). The CDR3 coding sequence is TGTGCCTGGAGTGGTGCACGGGGGGGAGACGATACGCAGTATTTT. It yields the protein CAWSGARGGDDTQYF.

This chain connects TRBV19 to TRBJ1-6; D gene uncertain. The ends were cut back, 7 bases at V and 0 bases at J, with 13 bases in the middle. The germline gives CDR1 LNHDA, CDR2 SQIVND (reference sequence). This CDR3 has 16 amino acids. The CDR3 DNA reads TGTGCCAGTAAGGTCGGCAGGCGCTCCTATAATTCACCCCTCCACTTT. This sequence encodes CASKVGRRSYNSPLHF.

V usage is TRBV4-1 and J usage is TRBJ2-7; TRBD1 is a possible D gene (6 bases). The CDR3 runs 16 residues. V gave up 1 base and J gave up 2 bases, with 15 bases separating them. Germline loops: CDR1 MGHRA, CDR2 YSYEKL. The CDR3: CASSQGYREYPYEQYF. The CDR3 DNA is TGCGCCAGCAGCCAAGGGTACAGGGAGTATCCCTACGAGCAGTACTTC.

The V call is TRBV27, the J call TRBJ2-7; D might be TRBD2 (6 bases). The CDR3 is 17 residues long. Germline CDR1 MNHEY, CDR2 SMNVEV (reference sequence). Trimming took 6 bases from V and 4 from J, leaving 25 bases between them. The CDR3 is CASSPPRGRRDTYEQYF. CDR3 coding DNA: TGTGCCAGCAGCCCCCCCCGGGGAAGGAGGGATACGTACGAGCAGTACTTC.

The table lists this clone with a count of one. V and J are TRBV6-6 and TRBJ2-7; the D call may be TRBD1 or TRBD2 (6 bases each). This CDR3 has 13 residues. Trimming removed 6 bases from V and 2 bases from J, with 11 bases in between. The germline CDR1 and CDR2 sequences are MNHNY and SVGAGI (reference sequence). The CDR3 spells CASRYREAYEQYF. DNA of the CDR3: TGTGCCAGCAGATACAGGGAGGCCTACGAGCAGTACTTC.

The J gene is TRBJ1-2, the V gene TRBV5-4, with TRBD1 as a possible D gene (5 bases). The ends were cut back, 4 bases at V and 0 bases at J, with 13 bases in the middle. Germline V gene lookup returns CDR1 SGHNT and CDR2 YYREEE (reference sequence). This CDR3 spans 15 amino acids. In nucleotides, the CDR3 is TGTGCCAGCAGCCCGGGGGGTTTCGCTAACTATGGCTACACCTTC. This encodes CASSPGGFANYGYTF.

V usage is TRBV6-5 and J usage is TRBJ1-2; D is unclear. The CDR3 contains 14 residues. Trimming cost V 2 bases and J 4 bases, with 11 bases left between them. Per germline, CDR1 MNHEY and CDR2 SVGAGI. The CDR3 DNA follows: TGTGCCAGCAGTTACATCGGGGAAGGCTATGGCTACACCTTC. Its translation is CASSYIGEGYGYTF.

CDR3 DNA sequence: TGTGCCAGCAGCTTGGAGAATAACTATGGCTACACCTTC. Residues: CASSLENNYGYTF. The V call is TRBV7-2, the J call TRBJ1-2, with D uncertain. The germline V gene has CDR1 SGHTA and CDR2 FQGNSA. The CDR3 has 13 residues. Trimming took 3 bases from V and 1 from J, leaving 6 bases between them.

This chain joins TRBV6-6 and TRBJ2-4; 7 bases are a match to TRBD2. Germline values: CDR1 MNHNY, CDR2 SVGAGI (reference sequence). The CDR3 contains 15 residues. V lost 6 bases to trimming and J lost 1 base; unmatched junction nucleotides: 6. In nucleotides, the CDR3 is TGTGCCAGCAGCTCGGGGAGGGAGGCCAAAAACATTCAGTACTTC. This gives the protein CASSSGREAKNIQYF.

CDR3 region: CAISEGRASSYEQYF. In DNA form, the CDR3 reads TGTGCCATCAGTGAGGGCAGGGCGAGCTCCTACGAGCAGTACTTC. The chain is built from TRBV10-3 and TRBJ2-7, with D possibly TRBD1 on 5 matching bases. The germline V and J ends were trimmed by 2 bases and 0 bases, with 11 bases remaining between them. The germline gives CDR1 ENHRY, CDR2 SYGVKD. The CDR3 spans 15 residues.

The CDR3 loop is CASSPTSGGIYTDTQYF. The CDR3 coding sequence is TGTGCCAGCAGCCCGACTAGCGGGGGGATTTACACAGATACGCAGTATTTT. The rearrangement links TRBV7-9 to TRBJ2-3; 13 bases are a match to TRBD2. The CDR3 runs to 17 residues. V was clipped by 5 bases and J by 2 bases; unmatched bases: 7. Germline V gives CDR1 SEHNR, CDR2 FQNEAQ (reference sequence).

The chain recombines TRBV6-5 with TRBJ1-1; the D gene is possibly TRBD1 (5 bases). The CDR3 has 15 residues. V was cut by 6 bases and J by 5 bases, with 19 bases left in between. Germline V lookup: CDR1 MNHEY, CDR2 SVGAGI. The DNA of the CDR3 is TGTGCCAGCAGCCACTTGGGGTTGGGGGGGACTGAAGCTTTCTTT. Protein product: CASSHLGLGGTEAFF.

This clone was counted a few times. The V gene is TRBV5-1, the J gene TRBJ2-5; 11 bases are shared with TRBD2. V lost 4 bases, J lost 7 bases, and 12 bases stayed unmatched. Looked up from germline, CDR1 is SGHRS and CDR2 is YFSETQ. The CDR3 totals 16 residues. CDR3 residues: CASSDHTSGSSRTQYF. The CDR3 DNA reads TGCGCCAGCAGCGACCACACTAGCGGGAGTTCGAGGACCCAGTACTTC.

The count of this clone is one. This chain connects TRBV10-3 to TRBJ2-1, with TRBD1 matching over 7 bases. Germline values: CDR1 ENHRY, CDR2 SYGVKD. The CDR3 is 15 residues long. Losses at the gene ends were 3 bases for V and 10 bases for J; bases not matched to a gene: 12. The CDR3 loop is CAISDLGQADVEQFF. The CDR3 DNA is TGTGCCATCAGTGACCTAGGACAGGCCGATGTGGAGCAGTTCTTC.

This chain joins TRBV15 and TRBJ1-2; 8 bases match TRBD1. The V gene end was trimmed by 0 bases and the J gene end by 13 bases; junction bases not matched to a gene: 10. The CDR3 has 14 amino acids. Germline loops: CDR1 LNHNV, CDR2 YYDKDF (reference sequence). CDR3 residues: CATSRDPETGVATF. CDR3 nucleotides: TGTGCCACCAGCAGAGATCCAGAGACAGGGGTTGCCACCTTC.